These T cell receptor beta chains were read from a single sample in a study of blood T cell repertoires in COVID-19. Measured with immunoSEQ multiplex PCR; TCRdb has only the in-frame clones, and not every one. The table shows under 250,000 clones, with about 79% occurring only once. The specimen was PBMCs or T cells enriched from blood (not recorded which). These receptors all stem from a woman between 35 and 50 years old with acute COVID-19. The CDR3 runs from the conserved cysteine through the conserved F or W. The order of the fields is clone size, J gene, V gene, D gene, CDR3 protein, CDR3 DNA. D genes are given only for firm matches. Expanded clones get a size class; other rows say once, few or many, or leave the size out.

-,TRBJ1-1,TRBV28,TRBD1,CASSLVVGRGTNTEAFF,TGTGCCAGCAGTTTGGTGGTGGGCAGGGGGACGAACACTGAAGCTTTCTTT
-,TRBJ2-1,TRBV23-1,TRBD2,CARRQRGSNEQFF,TGCGCCAGGCGGCAGCGGGGATCCAATGAGCAGTTCTTC
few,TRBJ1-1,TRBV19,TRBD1,CASQDRGKSNTEAFF,TGTGCCAGCCAGGACAGGGGAAAATCGAACACTGAAGCTTTCTTT
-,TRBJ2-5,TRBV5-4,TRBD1,CASSLVQGEETQYF,TGTGCCAGCAGCTTGGTGCAGGGGGAAGAGACCCAGTACTTC
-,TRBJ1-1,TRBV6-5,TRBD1,CATMRQGVPEAFF,TGTGCCACTATGAGACAGGGGGTCCCTGAAGCTTTCTTT
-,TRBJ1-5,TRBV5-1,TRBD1,CASSLAPDRADQPQHF,TGCGCCAGCAGCTTGGCCCCGGACAGGGCAGACCAGCCCCAGCATTTT
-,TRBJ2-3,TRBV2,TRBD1,CAKRQGDTQYF,TGTGCCAAGAGACAGGGAGATACGCAGTATTTT
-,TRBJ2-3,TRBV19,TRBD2,CASIGTSGGEDTQYF,TGTGCCAGTATCGGGACTAGCGGGGGGGAAGATACGCAGTATTTT
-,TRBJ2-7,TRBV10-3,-,CAISEPTTGLRSYEQYF,TGTGCCATCAGTGAGCCGACAACAGGGCTACGATCCTACGAGCAGTACTTC
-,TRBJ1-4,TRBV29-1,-,CSGGGGREKLFF,TGCAGCGGTGGGGGGGGGCGAGAAAAACTGTTTTTT
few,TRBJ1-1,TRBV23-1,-,CASSGQGGAEAFF,TGCGCCAGCAGTGGCCAAGGGGGTGCTGAAGCTTTCTTT
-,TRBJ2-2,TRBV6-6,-,CASSYDGGTKELFF,TGTGCCAGCAGTTACGACGGGGGTACGAAGGAGCTGTTTTTT
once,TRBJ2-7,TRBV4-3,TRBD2,CASSPGLAGREEQYF,TGCGCCAGCAGCCCCGGACTAGCGGGGAGAGAGGAGCAGTACTTC
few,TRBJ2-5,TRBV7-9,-,CASSLALASHQETQYF,TGTGCCAGCAGCTTAGCATTGGCTAGCCACCAAGAGACCCAGTACTTC
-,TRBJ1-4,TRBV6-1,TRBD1,CASSERRGEGTNEKLFF,TGTGCCAGCAGTGAACGCAGGGGGGAAGGAACTAATGAAAAACTGTTTTTT
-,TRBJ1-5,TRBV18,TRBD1,CASSPFPGGESNQPQHF,TGTGCCAGCTCACCATTTCCAGGGGGCGAGAGCAATCAGCCCCAGCATTTT
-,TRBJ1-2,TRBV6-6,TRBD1,CASSPPGQGYGYGYTF,TGTGCCAGCAGCCCTCCGGGACAGGGGTATGGCTATGGCTACACCTTC
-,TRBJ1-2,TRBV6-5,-,CASSSQGGYTF,TGTGCCAGCAGTTCCCAGGGGGGCTACACCTTC
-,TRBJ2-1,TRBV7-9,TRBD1,CASSTSRTGHNEQFF,TGTGCCAGCAGCACTTCAAGGACAGGTCACAATGAGCAGTTCTTC
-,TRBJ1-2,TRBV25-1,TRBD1,CASSSPGTGGASGYTF,TGTGCCAGCAGTTCCCCCGGGACAGGGGGCGCATCTGGCTACACCTTC
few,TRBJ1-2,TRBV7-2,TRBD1,CASSLPFVRQGSNYGYTF,TGTGCCAGCAGCTTACCTTTTGTGAGACAGGGATCCAACTATGGCTACACCTTC
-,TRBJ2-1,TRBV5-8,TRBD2,CASSSAGGALYNEQFF,TGTGCCAGCAGCTCCGCCGGGGGGGCCCTATACAATGAGCAGTTCTTC
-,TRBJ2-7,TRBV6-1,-,CASSESSRLRYEQYF,TGTGCCAGCAGTGAATCGTCTCGACTCCGCTACGAGCAGTACTTC
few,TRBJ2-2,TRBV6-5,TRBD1,CASSYRGPNTGELFF,TGTGCCAGCAGTTACAGGGGGCCGAACACCGGGGAGCTGTTTTTT
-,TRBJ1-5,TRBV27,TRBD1,CASSSYWDRGVGQPQHF,TGTGCCAGCAGTTCATACTGGGACAGGGGAGTAGGACAGCCCCAGCATTTT
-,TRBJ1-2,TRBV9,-,CASSAPTGGLDYGYTF,TGTGCCAGCAGCGCCCCGACCGGGGGGTTAGATTATGGCTACACCTTC
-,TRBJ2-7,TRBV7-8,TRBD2,CASSHYGGRETYEQYF,TGTGCCAGCAGCCACTACGGGGGGAGGGAGACCTACGAGCAGTACTTC
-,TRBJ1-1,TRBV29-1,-,CSAYTGIRGMNTEAFF,TGCAGCGCCTATACAGGGATAAGAGGCATGAACACTGAAGCTTTCTTT
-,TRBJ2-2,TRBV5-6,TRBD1,CASSFFDRANTGELFF,TGTGCCAGCAGCTTTTTCGACAGGGCGAACACCGGGGAGCTGTTTTTT